This T cell receptor beta chain comes out of a study of graft-versus-host responses after intestinal transplantation. Study background: The transplants performed in recipients were multivisceral, liver-intestinal, or isolated intestinal.

CDR1 is SNHLY, CDR2 FYNNEI, per germline. The junction had 6 bases not matched to a gene; V was cut back by 7 bases and J by 5 bases. The CDR3 runs to 15 residues. The study, taken as a whole, reports: HvG clone declines early post-transplant were associated with peak circulating GvH levels.

The table came from immunoSEQ multiplex PCR; TCRdb's copy has only in-frame clones and leaves some out. The sample has some 110,000 clones, over 85% seen once. To note about this clone: The antigen remains undetermined.

The rearrangement uses TRBV2 and TRBJ2-1; 12 nucleotides line up with TRBD2. Sequencing was performed on unstimulated CD4+ T cells sorted from spleen or lymph node cells, taken before transplant. This TCR came from a human donor who was the organ donor for an intestinal transplant. CDR3 sequence: CASNRLAGENNEQFF. The CDR3 bases are TGTGCCAGCAACCGACTAGCGGGAGAAAACAATGAGCAGTTCTTC.